These 30 T cell receptor beta chains were all obtained from the same sample, sequenced in a study of cytotoxic CD8 clonotypes in ibrutinib-treated CLL (TCRdb year 2021). The time point label for this specimen denotes: progressive disease on ibrutinib. The receptor library was made with the immunoSEQ multiplex PCR assay. TCRdb mirrors the immuneACCESS table, restricted to in-frame sequences. Some clones are absent from its copies; in checked studies, under half trace to an unresolved V gene, and the reason for the others is unknown. The table for this sample lists 40,000 or so clones; 70% of them were counted only once. Of the sample, 10% is held by the ten largest clones. The sample in question was PBMCs, obtained at disease progression, from a patient treated with ibrutinib. These receptors were collected from a human donor with chronic lymphocytic leukemia.

This clone has just a few counts. The gene calls are TRBV6-6 and TRBJ1-2; perhaps TRBD1 as D (6 bases). This CDR3 has 13 residues. Germline loops: CDR1 MNHNY, CDR2 SVGAGI (reference sequence). V shed 6 bases and J shed 5 bases, with 13 bases lying between them. The CDR3 here is CASRELQGYGYTF. The DNA of the CDR3 is TGTGCCAGCAGAGAGTTACAGGGTTATGGCTACACCTTC.

The V call is TRBV11-2, the J call TRBJ1-6, with D possibly being TRBD1 (5 bases). The CDR3 totals 14 residues. CDR1 is SGHAT, CDR2 FQNNGV, per germline. With 4 bases removed from V and 5 bases from J, the gap between germline ends came to 9 bases. The CDR3 nucleotides are TGTGCCAGCAGCTCGACAGATAATAATTCACCCCTCCACTTT. Translated, it gives CASSSTDNNSPLHF.

This clone was seen just once. The V call is TRBV13, the J call TRBJ2-3; no reliable D call. The CDR3 is 14 amino acids. V was clipped by 5 bases and J by 3 bases, with 12 bases between them. Germline CDR1 reads PRHDT; CDR2 reads FYEKMQ (reference sequence). DNA of the CDR3: TGTGCCAGCAGCCACCGTAGGCTTACAGATACGCAGTATTTT. Encoded protein: CASSHRRLTDTQYF.

In nucleotides, the CDR3 is TGTGCCATCGGGGAGGGGGACACCAATCAGCCCCAGCATTTT. Its protein product is CAIGEGDTNQPQHF. V is TRBV10-3 and J is TRBJ1-5; D may be TRBD1 (6 bases). CDR1 and CDR2 (germline): ENHRY, SYGVKD. Trimming stripped 8 bases from V and 3 bases from J, with 14 bases between. This CDR3 spans 14 amino acids.

The chain joins TRBV14 to TRBJ2-7; no clear D. From germline, CDR1 is SGHDN and CDR2 FVKESK. The ends were cut back, 2 bases at V and 5 bases at J, with 4 bases in the middle. This CDR3 has 11 residues. The CDR3 DNA sequence: TGTGCCAGCAGCCAATTCAACGAGCAGTACTTC. It translates to CASSQFNEQYF.

The genes are TRBV10-3 and TRBJ1-2, with TRBD1 identical over 7 bases. In germline, CDR1 is ENHRY, CDR2 SYGVKD. With 8 bases clipped from V and 6 bases from J, the junction kept 9 bases outside the gene matches. The CDR3 has 13 residues. The chain's CDR3 is CAIFDRAQDGYTF. The CDR3 nucleotides are TGTGCCATCTTCGACAGGGCCCAGGATGGCTACACCTTC.

The V gene is TRBV6-4, the J gene TRBJ1-2, with a tentative D call TRBD1 (6 bases). Germline-derived CDR1 and CDR2 are MRHNA and SNTAGT. CDR3 size: 17 residues. Trimming took 8 bases from V and 0 from J, leaving 22 bases between them. The CDR3 spells CASRPQSDRSTNYGYTF. The CDR3 DNA reads as TGTGCCAGCCGTCCTCAAAGTGACAGGTCGACTAACTATGGCTACACCTTC.

The V and J genes are TRBV28 and TRBJ2-3, with 9 bases aligning to TRBD2. V shed 4 bases and J 2 bases; nucleotides not matched to a gene: 7. Germline assignment: CDR1 MDHEN and CDR2 SYDVKM. This CDR3 has 16 amino acids. The CDR3 reads CASSSSLAGNTDTQYF. The CDR3 coding sequence is TGTGCCAGCAGTTCCAGCCTAGCGGGGAACACAGATACGCAGTATTTT.

DNA of the CDR3: TGTGCCAGCAGTTTGGGGACTAGCGGATACAATGAGCAGTTCTTC. Its protein product is CASSLGTSGYNEQFF. This chain uses TRBV27 with TRBJ2-1; 11 positions agree with TRBD2. CDR1 is MNHEY, CDR2 SMNVEV, per germline (reference sequence). CDR3 length: 15 residues. V lost 3 bases and J lost 4; bases outside the gene matches: 2.

The rearrangement joins TRBV27 to TRBJ2-2; D is perhaps TRBD2 (7 bases). Germline CDR1 and CDR2: MNHEY and SMNVEV (reference sequence). Trimming removed 1 base from V and 0 bases from J, with 24 bases in between. The CDR3 has 21 amino acids. Here the CDR3 reads CASSLYWWGGGTPANTGELFF. The CDR3, as DNA: TGTGCCAGCAGTTTATATTGGTGGGGAGGGGGGACTCCTGCGAACACCGGGGAGCTGTTTTTT.

By share, this clone counts as medium-sized. V usage is TRBV7-6 and J usage is TRBJ2-1; TRBD2 might be the D (6 bases). This CDR3 contains 14 residues. The V end lost 5 bases, the J end lost 5 bases, and 13 bases lay between the germline ends. Germline CDR1 and CDR2: SGHVS and FNYEAQ. The CDR3 nucleotides read TGTGCCAGCAGCCTGGGACTGGGACACAATGAGCAGTTCTTC. Its translation is CASSLGLGHNEQFF.

This sequence joins TRBV6-1 and TRBJ2-7; D might be TRBD1 (5 bases). The CDR3 covers 15 residues. V was trimmed by 6 bases and J by 3 bases, leaving 18 bases between them. Germline V CDR1 and CDR2: MNHNS, SASEGT. The DNA of the CDR3 is TGTGCCAGCAGGGTAACAGGCCAGATCTTCTACGAGCAGTACTTC. This encodes CASRVTGQIFYEQYF.

This clone was recorded a few times. J is TRBJ2-5 and V is TRBV2, with D unresolved. This CDR3 region has 11 residues. Trimming pared 7 bases from V and 2 bases from J, leaving 5 bases between. Germline loops: CDR1 SNHLY, CDR2 FYNNEI. CDR3 in DNA: TGTGCCAGCAATCCACAAGAGACCCAGTACTTC. Translation: CASNPQETQYF.

This clone has ten or more counts. The rearrangement joins TRBV29-1 to TRBJ2-7; perhaps TRBD1 as D (5 bases). Trimming cost V 4 bases and J 0 bases, with 10 bases left between them. This CDR3 is 13 amino acids long. Germline V gives CDR1 SQVTM, CDR2 ANQGSEA. The CDR3 is CSVAVDSSYEQYF. The CDR3 DNA sequence: TGCAGCGTTGCGGTCGACAGCTCCTACGAGCAGTACTTC.

The rearrangement joins TRBV6-1 to TRBJ2-7, with 7 nucleotides matching TRBD2. In germline, CDR1 is MNHNS, CDR2 SASEGT. CDR3 size: 13 residues. J was trimmed by 3 bases and V by 4 bases; bases with no gene match: 3. The CDR3 nucleotides are TGTGCCAGCAGTGCAGCGGGGTTCTACGAGCAGTACTTC. Its translation is CASSAAGFYEQYF.

The CDR3 here is CASSNRREGPESSYEQYF. The CDR3 DNA sequence: TGTGCCAGCAGCAATCGGAGGGAGGGCCCTGAAAGCTCCTACGAGCAGTACTTC. The chain recombines TRBV21-1 with TRBJ2-7; the D call TRBD2 from the table was never checked on the DNA. TRBV21-1 is described as a pseudogene. The CDR3 is made up of 18 amino acids.

In DNA form, the CDR3 reads TGCGCCAGCAGCATATCCGGGGCAGGGCTCAACGAGCAGTACTTC. This sequence encodes CASSISGAGLNEQYF. The chain uses TRBV5-1 and TRBJ2-7, with D tentatively TRBD1 or TRBD2 (5 bases each). The CDR3 runs 15 residues. Germline V lookup: CDR1 SGHRS, CDR2 YFSETQ. Between the trimmed V and J ends, which lost 4 bases and 5 bases, there was a span of 19 bases.

J is TRBJ1-5 and V is TRBV6-1; D possibly corresponds to TRBD1 (6 bases). Trimming took off 5 bases at V and 11 bases at J, with 16 bases between the two ends. The CDR3 is made up of 13 amino acids. Looked up from germline, CDR1 is MNHNS and CDR2 is SASEGT. The CDR3 nucleotides are TGTGCCAGCAGTCGGGACAATTCGAGGGCCCAGCATTTT. This sequence encodes CASSRDNSRAQHF.

CDR3 nucleotide sequence: TGTGCCAGCAGCTTACAGGGCACCGGGGAGCTGTTTTTT. This gives the protein CASSLQGTGELFF. The chain links TRBV6-6 to TRBJ2-2, with D tentatively TRBD1 (6 bases). V lost 6 bases and J lost 4, with 9 bases in between. CDR3 length: 13 residues. Germline V gene sequence: CDR1 MNHNY, CDR2 SVGAGI (reference sequence).

The chain combines TRBV5-1 with TRBJ2-1, with 10 bases lining up with TRBD2. This CDR3 region has 16 residues. Germline CDR1 is SGHRS and CDR2 is YFSETQ. Trimming removed 4 bases from V and 7 bases from J; junction bases left unmatched: 11. CDR3: CASSPEAGGQGNEQFF. The DNA of the CDR3 is TGCGCCAGCAGCCCAGAAGCGGGAGGGCAAGGGAATGAGCAGTTCTTC.

The chain combines TRBV30 with TRBJ1-4; unclear D gene. Trimming left V 0 bases short and J 5 bases short, with 13 bases between. Germline V gene data show CDR1 as GTSNPN and CDR2 as SVGIG (reference sequence). The CDR3 sequence is 15 residues long. This chain's CDR3 is CAWSVRGLGNEKLFF. The CDR3 region has the DNA TGTGCCTGGAGTGTACGCGGGTTGGGGAATGAAAAACTGTTTTTT.

The J gene is TRBJ1-5, the V gene TRBV18, with a tentative D call TRBD1 (6 bases). V was cut by 3 bases and J by 5 bases, with 14 bases left in between. The germline V gene encodes CDR1 KGHSH and CDR2 LQKENI. The length of the CDR3 is 15 residues. The CDR3: CASSPPQGGDQPQHF. The CDR3 DNA reads TGTGCCAGCTCACCCCCACAGGGCGGAGATCAGCCCCAGCATTTT.

This chain links TRBV2 with TRBJ2-5; possibly TRBD2 for D (5 bases). CDR1 is SNHLY, CDR2 FYNNEI, per germline. The CDR3 consists of 15 residues. V lost 6 bases to trimming and J lost 4 bases, with 18 bases between them. The CDR3: CASRTSRVARETQYF. The CDR3 DNA reads TGTGCCAGCAGGACCTCGCGGGTAGCTCGAGAGACCCAGTACTTC.

V gene TRBV10-2 combines with J gene TRBJ2-3; D possibly corresponds to TRBD2 (5 bases). There are 17 residues in the CDR3. Trimming removed 4 bases from V and 0 bases from J, with 17 bases in between. CDR1 and CDR2 from the germline V gene are WSHSY and SAAADI. The CDR3 loop is CASSGSLFGGSTDTQYF. The CDR3 coding sequence is TGCGCCAGCAGTGGGTCGTTGTTCGGAGGTAGCACAGATACGCAGTATTTT.

The chain uses TRBV5-1 and TRBJ1-3; D is unclear. In germline, CDR1 is SGHRS, CDR2 YFSETQ. There are 16 residues in the CDR3. The V end lost 10 bases, the J end lost 0 bases, and 20 bases lay between the germline ends. The chain's CDR3 is CAPGGTTANSGNTIYF. In DNA, the CDR3 is TGCGCCCCTGGCGGCACGACGGCCAACTCTGGAAACACCATATATTTT.

This rearrangement joins TRBV7-8 to TRBJ2-1; a possible D gene is TRBD1 (5 bases). The ends were cut back, 5 bases at V and 8 bases at J, with 13 bases in the middle. The V gene's germline CDR1 is SGHVS and CDR2 FQNEAQ. The CDR3 is 13 residues long. CDR3 sequence (DNA): TGTGCCAGCAGCCCGCAGGGTAGGGATGAGCAGTTCTTC. Its translation: CASSPQGRDEQFF.

The genes are TRBV6-6 and TRBJ1-2; D is uncertain. Trimming cost V 8 bases and J 6 bases, with 22 bases left between them. The CDR3 extends over 15 amino acids. Looked up from germline, CDR1 is MNHNY and CDR2 is SVGAGI (reference sequence). CDR3 DNA sequence: TGTGCCAGCGCGACCCTCCTGACTCGACGGGATGGCTACACCTTC. Translation gives CASATLLTRRDGYTF.

V usage is TRBV2 and J usage is TRBJ1-1; D is ambiguous. The CDR3 covers 11 residues. V lost 2 bases to trimming and J lost 2 bases, with 0 bases between them. Germline V lookup: CDR1 SNHLY, CDR2 FYNNEI. DNA for the CDR3: TGTGCCAGCAGTGAAAACACTGAAGCTTTCTTT. It translates to CASSENTEAFF.

This clone appeared once. The rearrangement uses TRBV10-2 and TRBJ2-2; 7 nucleotides line up with TRBD1. CDR1 is WSHSY and CDR2 is SAAADI in the germline V gene. CDR3 length equals 15 residues. V gave up 5 bases and J gave up 5 bases; unmatched junction bases: 8. The CDR3 reads CASSPTGVFTGELFF. CDR3 DNA sequence: TGCGCCAGCAGTCCTACAGGGGTATTTACCGGGGAGCTGTTTTTT.

This rearrangement joins TRBV19 to TRBJ2-7; 7 bases line up with TRBD1. V was clipped by 5 bases and J by 3 bases; unmatched bases: 4. Germline assignment: CDR1 LNHDA and CDR2 SQIVND (reference sequence). The CDR3 is made up of 13 amino acids. CDR3 DNA sequence: TGTGCCAGTAGTTTGACAGGGCTCTACGAGCAGTACTTC. Translated, it gives CASSLTGLYEQYF.